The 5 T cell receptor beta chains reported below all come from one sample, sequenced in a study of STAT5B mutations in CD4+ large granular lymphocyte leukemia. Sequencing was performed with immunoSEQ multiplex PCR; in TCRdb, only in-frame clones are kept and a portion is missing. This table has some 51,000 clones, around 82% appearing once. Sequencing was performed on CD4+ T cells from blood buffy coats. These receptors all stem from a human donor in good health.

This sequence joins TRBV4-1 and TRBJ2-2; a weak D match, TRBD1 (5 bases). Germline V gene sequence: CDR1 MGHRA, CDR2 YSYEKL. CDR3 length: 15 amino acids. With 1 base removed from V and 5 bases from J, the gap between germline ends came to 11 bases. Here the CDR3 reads CASSQGIRGTGELFF. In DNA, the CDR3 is TGCGCCAGCAGCCAAGGAATAAGGGGTACCGGGGAGCTGTTTTTT.

The CDR3 loop reads CASSSSRGISYEQYF. CDR3 bases: TGTGCCAGCAGTTCGAGCAGGGGGATCTCCTACGAGCAGTACTTC. The chain uses TRBV6-5 and TRBJ2-7; 7 bases match TRBD1. The CDR3 length is 15 residues. The V segment lost 4 bases and the J segment 0 bases; nucleotides outside the gene matches: 6. Germline assignment: CDR1 MNHEY and CDR2 SVGAGI.

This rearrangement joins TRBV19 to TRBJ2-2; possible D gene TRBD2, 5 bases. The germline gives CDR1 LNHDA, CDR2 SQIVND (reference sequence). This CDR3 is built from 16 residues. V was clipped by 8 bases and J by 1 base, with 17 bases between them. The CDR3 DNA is TGTGCCAGTGTAATGGCCGGGGTTCGGAACACCGGGGAGCTGTTTTTT. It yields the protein CASVMAGVRNTGELFF.

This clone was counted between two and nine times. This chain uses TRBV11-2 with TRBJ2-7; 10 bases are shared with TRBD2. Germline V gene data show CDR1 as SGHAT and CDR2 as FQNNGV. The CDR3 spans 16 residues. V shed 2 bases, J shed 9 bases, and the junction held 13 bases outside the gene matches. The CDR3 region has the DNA TGTGCCAGCAGCTTAACGACTAGCGGGCACATATTGGGGCAGTACTTC. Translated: CASSLTTSGHILGQYF.

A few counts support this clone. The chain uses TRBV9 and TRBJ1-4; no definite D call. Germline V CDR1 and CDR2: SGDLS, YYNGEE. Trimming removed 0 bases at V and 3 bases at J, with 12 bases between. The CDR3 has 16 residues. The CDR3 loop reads CASSVGWGRPNEKLFF. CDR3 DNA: TGTGCCAGCAGCGTAGGGTGGGGAAGACCTAATGAAAAACTGTTTTTT. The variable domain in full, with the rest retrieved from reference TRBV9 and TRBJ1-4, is DSGVTQTPKHLITATGQRVTLRCSPRSGDLSVYWYQQSLDQGLQFLIQYYNGEERAKGNILERFSAQQFPDLHSELNLSSLELGDSALYFCASSVGWGRPNEKLFFGSGTQLSVL.